The entry that follows covers one TCR beta chain sequence. These data originate in a study of T cell changes during pregnancy in multiple sclerosis. Assay: immunoSEQ multiplex PCR; the TCRdb copy retains only in-frame clones and omits some. The sample shows 70,000 to 85,000 clones, approximately 90% of them seen only once. Sequenced material: peripheral blood, taken before pregnancy. This clonotype was obtained from a female donor with multiple sclerosis, enrolled in a pregnancy study.

The CDR3 DNA reads as TGTGCCAGCAGAGCCCTAGCGGGAGGTGGGGCAGATACGCAGTATTTT. Its protein is CASRALAGGGADTQYF. The rearrangement links TRBV2 to TRBJ2-3, with 11 positions matching TRBD2. Germline trimming cut 6 bases from V and 4 bases from J; bases unmatched to any gene: 9. CDR1 and CDR2 from the germline V gene are SNHLY and FYNNEI. The CDR3 is 16 amino acids.